These 6 T cell receptor beta chains came from one sample sequenced in a study of T cell changes during pregnancy in multiple sclerosis. Data came from immunoSEQ multiplex PCR; TCRdb stores just in-frame clones and leaves some out. The table records 70,000 to 75,000 clones, approximately 90% of them present only once. Specimen: peripheral blood, collected in the second trimester of pregnancy. The source of these receptors is a female donor in good health, enrolled as a control in a pregnancy study.

This clone was observed a handful of times. The chain carries TRBV30 and TRBJ1-5, with D possibly matching TRBD1 (5 bases). Looked up from germline, CDR1 is GTSNPN and CDR2 is SVGIG (reference sequence). The CDR3 is made up of 15 amino acids. V lost 2 bases, J lost 9 bases, and 20 bases lay in between. The CDR3 region is CAWSRLTGGDGPQHF. CDR3 nucleotide sequence: TGTGCCTGGAGTCGATTGACCGGGGGTGATGGGCCCCAGCATTTT.

The rearrangement links TRBV7-2 to TRBJ1-1; 10 nucleotides agree with TRBD1. This CDR3 contains 14 residues. The germline V gene has CDR1 SGHTA and CDR2 FQGNSA. Unmatched junction bases numbered 3, after V lost 4 bases and J lost 4 bases. The CDR3: CASSSGQGITEAFF. The CDR3 DNA follows: TGTGCCAGCAGCTCGGGACAGGGGATCACTGAAGCTTTCTTT.

CDR3 bases: TGCGCCAGCAGCTTGACTAGCGGGGGGCCACGTGGCTACGAGCAGTACTTC. Protein product: CASSLTSGGPRGYEQYF. This chain links TRBV5-1 with TRBJ2-7, with 12 bases aligning to TRBD2. CDR1 SGHRS and CDR2 YFSETQ come from the germline V gene. After removal of 1 base from V and 3 bases from J, the junction contained 8 bases not matched to a gene. The CDR3 is 17 residues long. The whole variable domain, filled in from reference TRBV5-1 and TRBJ2-7, reads KAGVTQTPRYLIKTRGQQVTLSCSPISGHRSVSWYQQTPGQGLQFLFEYFSETQRNKGNFPGRFSGRQFSNSRSEMNVSTLELGDSALYLCASSLTSGGPRGYEQYFGPGTRLTVT.

This chain uses TRBV6-5 with TRBJ1-2, with D perhaps matching TRBD1 (5 bases). Between the trimmed V and J ends, which lost 4 bases and 3 bases, there was a span of 12 bases. This CDR3 region has 14 residues. Germline assignment: CDR1 MNHEY and CDR2 SVGAGI. The CDR3 loop reads CASSSPRQYYGYTF. DNA of the CDR3: TGTGCCAGCAGTTCCCCGCGACAGTACTATGGCTACACCTTC.

V usage is TRBV28 and J usage is TRBJ1-2, with 8 bases fitting TRBD1. V lost 6 bases and J lost 3; bases outside the gene matches: 9. This CDR3 comprises 15 residues. Germline CDR1 and CDR2: MDHEN and SYDVKM. CDR3 nucleotides: TGTGCCAGCAGCCTGAACAGGGGGGGGGACTATGGCTACACCTTC. Protein product: CASSLNRGGDYGYTF.

V is TRBV19 and J is TRBJ1-1; 7 bases map to TRBD1. J gave up 1 base and V 6 bases, and 8 bases lay outside the gene matches. Per the germline V gene, CDR1 is LNHDA and CDR2 is SQIVND (reference sequence). The CDR3 contains 15 residues. CDR3 residues: CASSHRTGGNTEAFF. The CDR3 DNA follows: TGTGCCAGTAGCCATCGGACAGGAGGGAACACTGAAGCTTTCTTT.